The 29 T cell receptor beta chains below all came from one sample that was sequenced in a study of blood T cell repertoires in COVID-19. The repertoire was sequenced with immunoSEQ multiplex PCR; TCRdb's copy has only in-frame clones and lacks some. In the table there are approximately 150,000 clones, about 83% of which are singletons. Source material: peripheral blood. The receptors here all came from a human donor in a cohort sampled during active COVID-19.

The V call is TRBV24-1, the J call TRBJ2-6; D not certain. The V end lost 5 bases, the J end lost 1 base, and 20 bases lay between the germline ends. In germline, CDR1 is KGHDR, CDR2 SFDVKD. The length of the CDR3 is 19 residues. The CDR3 loop reads CATSGPSETLLSGANVLTF. CDR3 DNA sequence: TGTGCCACCAGTGGTCCGTCTGAGACTTTGCTATCTGGGGCCAACGTCCTGACTTTC.

The chain employs TRBV9 and TRBJ1-3, with 7 bases lining up with TRBD1. The germline V gene encodes CDR1 SGDLS and CDR2 YYNGEE. V lost 4 bases and J lost 0; bases outside the gene matches: 7. The CDR3 has 16 residues. CDR3 in DNA: TGTGCCAGCAGCCCCTCGACAGGGCCCTCTGGAAACACCATATATTTT. It translates to CASSPSTGPSGNTIYF.

The chain couples TRBV28 to TRBJ2-2; the match to TRBD2 covers 14 bases. After removal of 7 bases from V and 11 bases from J, the junction contained 24 bases not matched to a gene. This CDR3 has 20 amino acids. The germline CDR1 and CDR2 sequences are MDHEN and SYDVKM. The DNA of the CDR3 is TGTGCCAGCATCGAGAGGGGGGGGCGCCCGGGACTAGCGGGAGTAAGAGAGCTGTTTTTT. It specifies CASIERGGRPGLAGVRELFF.

The rearrangement joins TRBV29-1 to TRBJ2-1, with D possibly TRBD1 on 5 matching bases. Germline CDR1 SQVTM, CDR2 ANQGSEA. The CDR3 runs 11 residues. The CDR3 loop is CSGLQGNEQFF. The CDR3 DNA reads as TGCAGTGGCCTTCAGGGAAATGAGCAGTTCTTC.

The DNA of the CDR3 is TGTGCCAGCAGCTTAACTAGCGGCTCCCAAGAGACCCAGTACTTC. This encodes CASSLTSGSQETQYF. The chain links TRBV7-6 to TRBJ2-5; TRBD2 matches at 8 bases. With 2 bases clipped from V and 1 base from J, the junction kept 3 bases outside the gene matches. Germline CDR1 reads SGHVS; CDR2 reads FNYEAQ. The CDR3 loop spans 15 amino acids.

The V call is TRBV24-1, the J call TRBJ2-3, with 7 bases that match TRBD1. J lost 1 base, V lost 7 bases, and 19 bases had no gene match. CDR1 and CDR2 (germline): KGHDR, SFDVKD. This CDR3 spans 19 amino acids. The CDR3 reads CATRLTGAAGLSCTDTQYF. Written as DNA, the CDR3 is TGTGCCACCAGACTCACAGGGGCCGCGGGTCTATCATGCACAGATACGCAGTATTTT.

V is TRBV11-2 and J is TRBJ1-2, with no clear D. Germline CDR1 is SGHAT and CDR2 is FQNNGV. The CDR3 consists of 16 residues. Trimming removed 1 base at V and 4 bases at J, with 16 bases between. CDR3 region: CASSLVGTLTVYGYTF. The CDR3 DNA follows: TGTGCCAGCAGCTTAGTGGGCACATTAACGGTCTATGGCTACACCTTC.

The chain has TRBV11-3 and TRBJ2-1, with 9 bases fitting TRBD2. The CDR3 consists of 17 residues. With 1 base clipped from V and 2 bases from J, the junction kept 6 bases outside the gene matches. The V gene's germline CDR1 is SGHNT and CDR2 YENEEA. In DNA, the CDR3 is TGTGCCAGCAGCTTAGGTAGCGGGAGATCGACCTACAATGAGCAGTTCTTC. Its translation is CASSLGSGRSTYNEQFF.

This chain links TRBV7-2 with TRBJ2-1, with 13 bases identical to TRBD2. CDR1 is SGHTA, CDR2 FQGNSA, per germline. V gave up 4 bases and J gave up 1 base; unmatched junction bases: 4. CDR3 length equals 17 residues. The CDR3: CASSSTSGGASYNEQFF. The CDR3, as DNA: TGTGCCAGCAGCTCCACTAGCGGGGGGGCTTCCTACAATGAGCAGTTCTTC.

This sequence joins TRBV5-4 and TRBJ1-1; possible D gene TRBD1, 6 bases. The CDR3 has 16 amino acids. V gave up 4 bases and J gave up 1 base, with 17 bases separating them. Germline V CDR1 and CDR2: SGHNT, YYREEE (reference sequence). CDR3 DNA sequence: TGTGCCAGCAGCGTGACAGGCGCCCCGAAGAACACTGAAGCTTTCTTT. The encoded protein is CASSVTGAPKNTEAFF.

The V call is TRBV18, the J call TRBJ2-6; perhaps TRBD1 as D (6 bases). CDR3 size: 17 residues. V shed 5 bases and J shed 2 bases, with 16 bases lying between them. CDR1 KGHSH and CDR2 LQKENI come from the germline V gene. The CDR3 loop is CASSAIQGLAGANVLTF. In nucleotides, the CDR3 is TGTGCCAGCTCAGCAATACAGGGTCTTGCTGGGGCCAACGTCCTGACTTTC.

The rearrangement uses TRBV19 and TRBJ2-1; 11 bases align to TRBD2. V lost 3 bases to trimming and J lost 3 bases; unmatched junction nucleotides: 1. Germline-derived CDR1 and CDR2 are LNHDA and SQIVND (reference sequence). The CDR3 sequence is 15 residues long. The CDR3 spells CASSMTSGVYNEQFF. Written as DNA, the CDR3 is TGTGCCAGTAGTATGACTAGCGGGGTCTACAATGAGCAGTTCTTC.

The V call is TRBV5-1, the J call TRBJ2-7; 11 nucleotides align to TRBD1. The CDR3 is 14 residues long. Germline assignment: CDR1 SGHRS and CDR2 YFSETQ. After removal of 4 bases from V and 6 bases from J, the junction contained 6 bases not matched to a gene. CDR3 DNA: TGCGCCAGCAGCCATGGGACAGGGGGGAGCGAGCAGTACTTC. It translates to CASSHGTGGSEQYF.

V is TRBV5-5 and J is TRBJ2-7; perhaps TRBD2 as D (7 bases). The CDR3 has 15 amino acids. V gave up 0 bases and J gave up 3 bases, with 13 bases separating them. The germline V gene has CDR1 SGHKS and CDR2 YYEKEE (reference sequence). The CDR3 loop reads CASSLVPGDYYEQYF. The CDR3 DNA is TGTGCCAGCAGCTTGGTCCCAGGGGACTACTACGAGCAGTACTTC.

This clone was observed a single time. The chain links TRBV30 to TRBJ1-4, with 9 bases aligning to TRBD1. Germline V gene data show CDR1 as GTSNPN and CDR2 as SVGIG (reference sequence). V lost 0 bases to trimming and J lost 5 bases; unmatched junction nucleotides: 10. The length of the CDR3 is 17 residues. CDR3: CAWSVAGIGQGNEKLFF. In DNA, the CDR3 is TGTGCCTGGAGTGTGGCGGGGATAGGACAGGGGAATGAAAAACTGTTTTTT. The complete variable domain, with remaining parts taken from reference TRBV30 and TRBJ1-4, reads SQTIHQWPATLVQPVGSPLSLECTVEGTSNPNLYWYRQAAGRGLQLLFYSVGIGQISSEVPQNLSASRPQDRQFILSSKKLLLSDSGFYLCAWSVAGIGQGNEKLFFGSGTQLSVL.

This clone was seen only a few times. The rearrangement uses TRBV9 and TRBJ1-2; the match to TRBD1 covers 7 bases. V shed 4 bases and J 2 bases; nucleotides not matched to a gene: 2. Germline V gene data show CDR1 as SGDLS and CDR2 as YYNGEE. The CDR3 runs to 13 residues. The CDR3 coding sequence is TGTGCCAGCAGCTCGGGACAGAACTATGGCTACACCTTC. Translated, it gives CASSSGQNYGYTF.

The chain recombines TRBV19 with TRBJ2-2; no firm D call. The length of the CDR3 is 14 residues. Trimming left V 4 bases short and J 2 bases short, with 8 bases between. The germline V gene has CDR1 LNHDA and CDR2 SQIVND (reference sequence). In nucleotides, the CDR3 is TGTGCCAGTAGTAAAGTGACAAACACCGGGGAGCTGTTTTTT. It yields the protein CASSKVTNTGELFF.

The rearrangement uses TRBV28 and TRBJ2-1; 9 bases match TRBD2. The CDR3 covers 15 residues. V was clipped by 6 bases and J by 10 bases; unmatched bases: 13. The V gene's germline CDR1 is MDHEN and CDR2 SYDVKM. The CDR3 here is CASSSPLRGGREQFF. The DNA of the CDR3 is TGTGCCAGCAGCTCCCCCCTGCGGGGGGGCAGGGAGCAGTTCTTC.

The CDR3 region has the DNA TGTGCCAGCACCCGAGGGGGGGTTTATAATTCACCCCTCCACTTT. It specifies CASTRGGVYNSPLHF. The chain has TRBV27 and TRBJ1-6, with D possibly TRBD1 on 6 matching bases. Trimming stripped 7 bases from V and 4 bases from J, with 14 bases between. This CDR3 spans 15 amino acids. CDR1 and CDR2 (germline): MNHEY, SMNVEV (reference sequence).

The chain has TRBV29-1 and TRBJ1-1; D possibly corresponds to TRBD1 (6 bases). The CDR3 loop spans 13 amino acids. CDR1 and CDR2 from the germline V gene are SQVTM and ANQGSEA. CDR3 sequence: CRASREGDTEAFF. CDR3 coding DNA: TGCAGAGCTTCTCGGGAGGGGGACACTGAAGCTTTCTTT.

The V and J genes are TRBV19 and TRBJ2-5, with 12 positions matching TRBD2. There are 14 residues in the CDR3. Losses at the gene ends were 6 bases for V and 4 bases for J; bases not matched to a gene: 3. Germline V CDR1 and CDR2: LNHDA, SQIVND (reference sequence). The CDR3 region has the DNA TGTGCCAGTAGCGAGACTAGCGGGAGAGAGACCCAGTACTTC. This codes for CASSETSGRETQYF.

V gene TRBV6-4 combines with J gene TRBJ2-3, with D uncertain. Germline-derived CDR1 and CDR2 are MRHNA and SNTAGT. V was clipped by 2 bases and J by 2 bases, with 11 bases between them. This CDR3 spans 15 amino acids. CDR3 coding DNA: TGTGCCAGCAGTGACATCTATCCCCCCACAGATACGCAGTATTTT. Its protein product is CASSDIYPPTDTQYF.

The V call is TRBV6-5, the J call TRBJ2-7, with 13 bases that match TRBD2. The V gene's germline CDR1 is MNHEY and CDR2 SVGAGI. The CDR3 sequence is 16 residues long. With 2 bases clipped from V and 6 bases from J, the junction kept 7 bases outside the gene matches. CDR3 bases: TGTGCCAGCAGTTACCCGGGACTAGCGGGAAGAGGCGAGCAGTACTTC. This codes for CASSYPGLAGRGEQYF.

The gene calls are TRBV11-2 and TRBJ2-7, with unresolved D. V lost 8 bases and J lost 3, with 8 bases in between. This CDR3 has 11 amino acids. Germline-derived CDR1 and CDR2 are SGHAT and FQNNGV. CDR3 coding DNA: TGTGCCAGCCAGACTCACTACGAGCAGTACTTC. Translation gives CASQTHYEQYF.

The rearrangement links TRBV3-1 (or the pseudogene TRBV3-2) to TRBJ2-7; 11 bases align to TRBD2. This CDR3 is 17 amino acids long. Trimming removed 2 bases from V and 1 base from J; junction bases left unmatched: 7. Germline CDR1 LGHDT, CDR2 YNNKEL (reference sequence). For the CDR3, the DNA is TGTGCCAGCAGCCAAACTCAGGGACTAGCGGCTTCCTACGAGCAGTACTTC. Its translation is CASSQTQGLAASYEQYF.

The count of this clone is one. The V call is TRBV9, the J call TRBJ2-7, with TRBD2 identical over 8 bases. This CDR3 contains 14 residues. Germline CDR1 is SGDLS and CDR2 is YYNGEE. The V gene end was trimmed by 4 bases and the J gene end by 6 bases; junction bases not matched to a gene: 9. The CDR3 sequence is CASSPSGGPSEQYF. The CDR3 DNA sequence: TGTGCCAGCAGCCCCAGCGGGGGCCCCAGCGAGCAGTACTTC.

V gene TRBV11-3 combines with J gene TRBJ2-2; 7 bases are shared with TRBD2. Trimming at V came to 1 base and at J to 7 bases, leaving 15 bases not matched to a gene. CDR3 length equals 18 residues. The germline V gene encodes CDR1 SGHNT and CDR2 YENEEA. The CDR3 DNA reads as TGTGCCAGCAGCTTAGTTCCGGGGGGAGCTGGGTACGACGGGGAGCTGTTTTTT. Residues: CASSLVPGGAGYDGELFF.

This sequence joins TRBV9 and TRBJ2-2; TRBD1 aligns across 7 bases. Germline CDR1 and CDR2: SGDLS and YYNGEE. J lost 2 bases, V lost 4 bases, and 8 bases had no gene match. This CDR3 has 16 residues. The CDR3 bases are TGTGCCAGCAGCTATTCCGGGACAGCAAACACCGGGGAGCTGTTTTTT. This translates into CASSYSGTANTGELFF.

As DNA, the CDR3 is TGTGCCAGCAGTTTACCCGACATCACCTCGACCTACGAGCAGTACTTC. The encoded protein is CASSLPDITSTYEQYF. The rearrangement uses TRBV28 and TRBJ2-7, with D unresolved. The V gene's germline CDR1 is MDHEN and CDR2 SYDVKM. The V end lost 2 bases, the J end lost 2 bases, and 16 bases lay between the germline ends. This CDR3 is 16 amino acids long.